Listed below are T cell receptor beta chains from one sample, sequenced in a study of regulatory T cells in long-lasting Graves disease. Each CDR3 protein is one row after TCRdb ran MiXCR on the multiplex PCR reads. The sample gives about 400,000 distinct CDR3 sequences, about a sixth of which show up once; about 20% is in the top ten. The specimen comprised peripheral blood mononuclear cells (PBMCs), sampled at new diagnosis, from a patient treated with antithyroid drugs. The receptors come from a female donor with Graves disease. Both conserved end residues are part of each CDR3. The D gene is left open where the match is weak. Part of the rows lack a size; the others show once, few, many or a class for expanded clones.

V gene	clone size	D gene	J gene	CDR3 protein	CDR3 DNA
TRBV29-1	many	.	TRBJ1-2	CSVEDEGLYGYTF	TGCAGCGTTGAAGATGAGGGACTCTATGGCTACACCTTC
TRBV9	many	.	TRBJ2-5	CASSASGLWETQYF	TGTGCCAGCAGCGCCTCCGGGCTTTGGGAGACCCAGTACTTC
TRBV30	.	TRBD1	TRBJ1-5	CAWSVRPNWGQTQPQHF	TGTGCCTGGAGTGTACGGCCCAACTGGGGACAGACGCAGCCCCAGCATTTT
TRBV9	few	.	TRBJ2-3	CASSVTDVPDTQYF	TGTGCCAGCAGCGTTACCGACGTTCCAGATACGCAGTATTTT
TRBV12-5	few	TRBD1	TRBJ2-7	CASGLGTGVYEQYF	TGTGCTAGTGGTTTAGGGACAGGGGTCTACGAGCAGTACTTC
TRBV24-1	few	TRBD1	TRBJ2-2	CATSERTGVGAGELFF	TGTGCCACCAGTGAGCGGACAGGGGTTGGCGCCGGGGAGCTGTTTTTT
TRBV19	many	TRBD1	TRBJ1-4	CASSKLTGGAGTEKLFF	TGTGCCAGTAGTAAGCTTACAGGGGGCGCCGGAACTGAAAAACTGTTTTTT
TRBV3-1	few	.	TRBJ2-7	CASSQGPRYEQYF	TGTGCCAGCAGCCAAGGACCCCGCTACGAGCAGTACTTC
TRBV28	many	TRBD1	TRBJ2-1	CASSTPGTGANEQFF	TGTGCCAGCAGTACCCCCGGGACAGGGGCCAATGAGCAGTTCTTC
TRBV7-2	few	.	TRBJ2-6	CASSGQRANVLTF	TGTGCCAGCAGCGGGCAGCGGGCCAACGTCCTGACTTTC
TRBV12-5	many	.	TRBJ2-5	CASGQVLETQYF	TGTGCTAGTGGGCAAGTACTAGAGACCCAGTACTTC
TRBV18	.	TRBD1	TRBJ1-1	CASSQNPGQLTEAFF	TGTGCCAGCTCACAAAACCCGGGACAGCTCACTGAAGCTTTCTTT
TRBV20-1	many	.	TRBJ1-2	CSASIILPPHYTF	TGCAGTGCTAGCATCATTTTACCCCCTCACTACACCTTC
TRBV5-1	many	.	TRBJ2-2	CASSFGVGNTGELFF	TGCGCCAGCAGCTTTGGAGTAGGGAACACCGGGGAGCTGTTTTTT
TRBV20-1	many	.	TRBJ2-7	CSARYREGLYF	TGCAGTGCTAGGTACAGGGAAGGACTGTACTTC
TRBV6-1	.	.	TRBJ1-5	CASSVTQGLNQPQHF	TGTGCCAGCAGTGTAACACAGGGCCTCAATCAGCCCCAGCATTTT
TRBV27	many	.	TRBJ2-7	CASSHARGGYEQYF	TGTGCCAGCAGTCACGCGAGGGGGGGCTACGAGCAGTACTTC
TRBV28	.	.	TRBJ1-5	CGVFSSSSLLSNQPQHF	TGTGGGGTCTTTAGCAGTTCGTCACTCCTAAGCAATCAGCCCCAGCATTTT
TRBV2	.	.	TRBJ1-2	CASSSDGEVGYTF	TGTGCCAGCAGTTCCGACGGGGAGGTTGGCTACACCTTC
TRBV12-3/TRBV12-4	many	TRBD1	TRBJ2-2	CASRPGTGAGELFF	TGTGCCAGCAGGCCCGGGACAGGGGCCGGGGAGCTGTTTTTT
TRBV6-1	few	.	TRBJ1-5	CASSRDIYQPQHF	TGTGCCAGCAGCCGGGACATCTATCAGCCCCAGCATTTT
TRBV19	.	TRBD2	TRBJ2-1	CASGLAMGSYNEQFF	TGTGCCAGTGGACTAGCGATGGGTTCCTACAATGAGCAGTTCTTC
TRBV6-1	many	.	TRBJ1-1	CASSVGQGGTEAFF	TGTGCCAGCAGTGTCGGCCAGGGCGGCACTGAAGCTTTCTTT
TRBV20-1	many	TRBD1	TRBJ2-7	CSAREGARQGWEQYF	TGCAGTGCTAGAGAGGGGGCCCGACAGGGATGGGAGCAGTACTTC
TRBV3-1	many	.	TRBJ2-5	CASSQDDWETQYF	TGTGCCAGCAGCCAAGACGATTGGGAGACCCAGTACTTC
TRBV18	many	.	TRBJ1-1	CASSPGVNTEAFF	TGTGCCAGCAGCCCGGGAGTAAACACTGAAGCTTTCTTT
TRBV28	.	TRBD2	TRBJ2-3	CASSLSLAGGPSTDTQYF	TGTGCCAGCAGTTTATCACTAGCGGGCGGTCCAAGCACAGATACGCAGTATTTT
TRBV28	few	.	TRBJ1-3	CASSLLGSSTYF	TGTGCCAGCAGTTTATTAGGCTCGTCTACATATTTT
TRBV6-2/TRBV6-3	.	TRBD2	TRBJ2-2	CASSYVSAGGPGTGELFF	TGTGCCAGCAGTTACGTGTCGGCGGGAGGGCCGGGGACCGGGGAGCTGTTTTTT
TRBV6-2/TRBV6-3	few	TRBD1	TRBJ1-6	CASTRDSSNSPLHF	TGTGCCAGCACCCGGGACAGTAGCAATTCACCCCTCCACTTT
TRBV15	few	.	TRBJ1-1	CATSRADRPEAFF	TGTGCCACCAGCAGAGCCGACAGACCTGAAGCTTTCTTT
TRBV2	many	.	TRBJ2-2	CASKATSTGELFF	TGTGCCAGCAAAGCGACTAGCACCGGGGAGCTGTTTTTT
TRBV20-1	many	.	TRBJ1-1	CSAPLEGHRTEAFF	TGCAGTGCCCCCCTCGAGGGGCATCGGACTGAAGCTTTCTTT
TRBV7-2	.	TRBD2	TRBJ2-7	CASSSLAGASYEQYF	TGTGCCAGCAGCTCCTTAGCGGGAGCCTCCTACGAGCAGTACTTC
TRBV6-2/TRBV6-3	many	.	TRBJ2-7	CASRGSGGQYEQYF	TGTGCCAGCAGAGGTTCCGGGGGGCAGTACGAGCAGTACTTC
TRBV11-2	many	TRBD1	TRBJ1-2	CASSSPGQGLKGYTF	TGTGCCAGCAGTTCTCCGGGACAGGGACTAAAAGGCTACACCTTC
TRBV7-9	many	.	TRBJ2-7	CASSLGGRLGEQYF	TGTGCCAGCAGCTTAGGGGGGAGGCTCGGCGAGCAGTACTTC
TRBV20-1	.	.	TRBJ2-1	CSARSPRDNEQFF	TGCAGTGCTAGATCCCCCCGGGACAATGAGCAGTTCTTC
TRBV12-3/TRBV12-4	few	.	TRBJ2-3	CASSLLRGLGTDTQYF	TGTGCCAGCAGCTTACTTCGGGGGTTGGGCACAGATACGCAGTATTTT
TRBV7-6	many	TRBD1	TRBJ2-2	CASSPRTGTNTGELFF	TGTGCCAGCAGCCCCAGGACAGGGACGAACACCGGGGAGCTGTTTTTT